This T cell receptor beta chain stems from a study of blood T cell repertoires in COVID-19. Measured with immunoSEQ multiplex PCR; TCRdb has only the in-frame clones, and not every one. This table has fewer than 250,000 clones, around 83% appearing once. Trimming took 3 bases from V and 3 from J; bases not matched to a gene: 7. In germline, CDR1 is KGHSH, CDR2 LQKENI. This CDR3 spans 15 amino acids. The TCR comes from a woman aged 45-60 years with acute or convalescent COVID-19. Specimen: peripheral blood. The chain recombines TRBV18 with TRBJ1-1; 7 bases are shared with TRBD1. This CDR3 is CASSPQGQVYTEAFF. As DNA, the CDR3 is TGTGCCAGCTCACCCCAAGGACAGGTTTACACTGAAGCTTTCTTT.